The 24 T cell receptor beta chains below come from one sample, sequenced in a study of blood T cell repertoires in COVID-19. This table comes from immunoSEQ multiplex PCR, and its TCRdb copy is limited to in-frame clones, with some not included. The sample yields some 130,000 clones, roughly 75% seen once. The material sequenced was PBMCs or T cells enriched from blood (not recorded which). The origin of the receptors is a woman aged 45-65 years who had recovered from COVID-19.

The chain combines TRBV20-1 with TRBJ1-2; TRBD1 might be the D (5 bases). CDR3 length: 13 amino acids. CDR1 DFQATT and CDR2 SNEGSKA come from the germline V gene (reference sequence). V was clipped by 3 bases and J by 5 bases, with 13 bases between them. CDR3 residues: CSASQYRRYGYTF. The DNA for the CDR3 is TGCAGTGCTAGTCAGTACAGGCGGTATGGCTACACCTTC.

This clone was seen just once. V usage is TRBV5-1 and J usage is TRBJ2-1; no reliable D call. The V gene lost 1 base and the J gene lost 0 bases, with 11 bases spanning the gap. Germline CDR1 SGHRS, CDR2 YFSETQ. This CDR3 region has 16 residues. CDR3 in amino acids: CASSLLGSSSYNEQFF. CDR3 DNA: TGCGCCAGCAGCTTGTTAGGCTCTAGCTCCTACAATGAGCAGTTCTTC.

The CDR3 is CAWSVGQGNYGYTF. The CDR3 region has the DNA TGTGCCTGGAGTGTAGGACAGGGAAACTATGGCTACACCTTC. The V and J genes are TRBV30 and TRBJ1-2, with 8 bases aligning to TRBD1. The germline V gene encodes CDR1 GTSNPN and CDR2 SVGIG (reference sequence). The junction had 2 bases not matched to a gene; V was cut back by 0 bases and J by 2 bases. The CDR3 consists of 14 residues.

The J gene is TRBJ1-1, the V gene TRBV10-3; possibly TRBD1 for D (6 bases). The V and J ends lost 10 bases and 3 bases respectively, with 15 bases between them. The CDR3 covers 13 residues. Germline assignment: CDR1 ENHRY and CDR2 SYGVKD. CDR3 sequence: CATTGGRDTEAFF. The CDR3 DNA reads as TGTGCCACCACGGGGGGGCGGGACACTGAAGCTTTCTTT.

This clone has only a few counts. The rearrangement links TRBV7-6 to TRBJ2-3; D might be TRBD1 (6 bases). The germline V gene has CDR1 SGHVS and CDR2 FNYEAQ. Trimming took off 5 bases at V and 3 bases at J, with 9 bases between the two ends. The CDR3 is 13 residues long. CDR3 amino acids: CASSNRETDTQYF. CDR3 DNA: TGTGCCAGCAGCAACAGGGAAACAGATACGCAGTATTTT.

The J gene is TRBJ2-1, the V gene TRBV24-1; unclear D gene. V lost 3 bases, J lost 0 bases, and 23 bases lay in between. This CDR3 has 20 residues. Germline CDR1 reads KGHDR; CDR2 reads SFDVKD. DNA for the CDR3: TGTGCCACCAGTGATGAAGCTATCCAAGCCGGCAGGTACTCCTACAATGAGCAGTTCTTC. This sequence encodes CATSDEAIQAGRYSYNEQFF.

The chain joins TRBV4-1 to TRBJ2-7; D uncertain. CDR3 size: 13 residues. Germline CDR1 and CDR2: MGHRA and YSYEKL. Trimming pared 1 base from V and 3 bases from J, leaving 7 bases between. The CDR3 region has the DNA TGCGCCAGCAGCCAAGGGCCGGGCTACGAGCAGTACGTC. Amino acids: CASSQGPGYEQYV.

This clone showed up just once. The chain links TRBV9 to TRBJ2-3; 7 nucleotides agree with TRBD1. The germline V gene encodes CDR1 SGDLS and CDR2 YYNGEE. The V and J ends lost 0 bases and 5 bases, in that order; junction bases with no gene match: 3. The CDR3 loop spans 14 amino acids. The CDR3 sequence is CASSVGAGGDTQYF. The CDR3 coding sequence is TGTGCCAGCAGCGTAGGGGCAGGGGGAGATACGCAGTATTTT.

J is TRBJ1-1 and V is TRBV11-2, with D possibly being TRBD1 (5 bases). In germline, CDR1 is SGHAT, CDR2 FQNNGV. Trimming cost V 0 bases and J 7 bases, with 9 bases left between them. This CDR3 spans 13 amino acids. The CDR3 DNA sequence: TGTGCCAGCAGCTTAGATCCCGGGGGTGAAGCTTTCTTT. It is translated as CASSLDPGGEAFF.

CDR3 region: CASSLNRSNQPQHF. DNA for the CDR3: TGTGCCAGCAGTTTAAACAGGAGCAATCAGCCCCAGCATTTT. This chain links TRBV27 with TRBJ1-5; maybe TRBD1 (5 bases). Deletions cut 2 bases from V and 1 base from J, with 6 bases between. Germline V gene lookup returns CDR1 MNHEY and CDR2 SMNVEV (reference sequence). CDR3 length: 14 residues.

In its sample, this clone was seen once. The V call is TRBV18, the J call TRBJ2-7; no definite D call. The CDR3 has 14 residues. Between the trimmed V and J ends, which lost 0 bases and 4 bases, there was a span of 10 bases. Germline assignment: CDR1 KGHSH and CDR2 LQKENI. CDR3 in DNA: TGTGCCAGCTCACCACCGGCCAGTTTATACGAGCAGTACTTC. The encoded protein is CASSPPASLYEQYF.

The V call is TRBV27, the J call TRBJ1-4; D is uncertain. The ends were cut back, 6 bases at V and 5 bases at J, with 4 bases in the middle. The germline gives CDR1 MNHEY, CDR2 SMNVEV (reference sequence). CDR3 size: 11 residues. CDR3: CASSSNEKLFF. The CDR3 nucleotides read TGTGCCAGCAGCTCCAATGAAAAACTGTTTTTT.

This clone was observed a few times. DNA of the CDR3: TGTGCCACCAGTGATCGCAGGGGGCTTGTCCTTCTTGGGCGCACAGATACGCAGTATTTT. It codes for CATSDRRGLVLLGRTDTQYF. The chain couples TRBV24-1 to TRBJ2-3; 8 bases match TRBD1. V lost 3 bases, J lost 1 base, and 17 bases stayed unmatched. Germline V gives CDR1 KGHDR, CDR2 SFDVKD. CDR3 size: 20 residues.

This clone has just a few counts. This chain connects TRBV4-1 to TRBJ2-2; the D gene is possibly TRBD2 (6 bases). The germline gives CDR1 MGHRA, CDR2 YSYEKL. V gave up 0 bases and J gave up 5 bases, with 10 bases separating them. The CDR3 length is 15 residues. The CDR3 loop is CASSQDLAGTGELFF. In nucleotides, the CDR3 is TGCGCCAGCAGCCAAGATCTTGCGGGAACCGGGGAGCTGTTTTTT.

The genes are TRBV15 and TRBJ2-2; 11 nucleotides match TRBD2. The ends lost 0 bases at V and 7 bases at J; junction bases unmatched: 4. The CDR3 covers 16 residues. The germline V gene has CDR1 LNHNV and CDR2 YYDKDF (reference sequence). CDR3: CATSRDIAGGLGELFF. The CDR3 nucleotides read TGTGCCACCAGCAGAGATATAGCGGGGGGGCTCGGGGAGCTGTTTTTT.

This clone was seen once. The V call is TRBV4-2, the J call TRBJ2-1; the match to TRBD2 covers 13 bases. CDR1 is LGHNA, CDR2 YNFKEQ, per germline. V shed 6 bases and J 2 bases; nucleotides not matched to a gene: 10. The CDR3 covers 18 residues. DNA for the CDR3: TGTGCCAGCAGAACCGGGACTAGCGGGGCCGGGGCCTACAATGAGCAGTTCTTC. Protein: CASRTGTSGAGAYNEQFF.

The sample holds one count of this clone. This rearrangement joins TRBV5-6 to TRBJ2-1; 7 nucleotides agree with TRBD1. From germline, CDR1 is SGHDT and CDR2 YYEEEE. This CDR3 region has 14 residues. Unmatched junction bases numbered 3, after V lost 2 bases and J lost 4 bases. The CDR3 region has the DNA TGTGCCAGCAGCTTAGGGACAGCTTACAATGAGCAGTTCTTC. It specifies CASSLGTAYNEQFF.

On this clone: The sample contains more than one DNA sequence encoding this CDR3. The CDR3 here is CASSLSLRTGGDGYTF. In DNA, the CDR3 is TGTGCCAGCAGCTTAAGCTTACGGACAGGGGGGGATGGCTACACCTTC. The rearrangement uses TRBV7-9 and TRBJ1-2; 10 bases are shared with TRBD1. V was pared by 2 bases and J by 6 bases, with 9 bases of the junction left unmatched. This CDR3 comprises 16 residues. The V gene's germline CDR1 is SEHNR and CDR2 FQNEAQ (reference sequence).

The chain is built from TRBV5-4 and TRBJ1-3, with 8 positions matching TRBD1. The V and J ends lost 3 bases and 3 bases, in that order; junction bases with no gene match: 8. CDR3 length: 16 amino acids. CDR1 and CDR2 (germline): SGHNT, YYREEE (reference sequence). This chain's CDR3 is CASSSGGAMGGNTIYF. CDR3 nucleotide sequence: TGTGCCAGCAGCTCAGGGGGCGCGATGGGTGGAAACACCATATATTTT.

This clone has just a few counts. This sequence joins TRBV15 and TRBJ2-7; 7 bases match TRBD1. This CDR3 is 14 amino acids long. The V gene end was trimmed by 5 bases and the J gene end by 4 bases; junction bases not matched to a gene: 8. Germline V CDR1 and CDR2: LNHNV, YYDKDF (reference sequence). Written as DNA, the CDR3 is TGTGCCACCAGCCCAAGCAAGACAGGGTACGAGCAGTACGTC. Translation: CATSPSKTGYEQYV.

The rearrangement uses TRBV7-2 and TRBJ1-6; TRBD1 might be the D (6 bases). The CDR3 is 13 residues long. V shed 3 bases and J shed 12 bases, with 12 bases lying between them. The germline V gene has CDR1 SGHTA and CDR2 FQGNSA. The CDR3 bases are TGTGCCAGCAGCTTCGGACAGACTCGACCCCTCCACTTT. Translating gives CASSFGQTRPLHF.

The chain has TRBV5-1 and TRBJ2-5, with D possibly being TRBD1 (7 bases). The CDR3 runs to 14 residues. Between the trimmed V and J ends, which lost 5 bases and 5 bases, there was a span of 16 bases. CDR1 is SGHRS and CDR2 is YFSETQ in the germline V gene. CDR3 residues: CASRAGGTRETQYF. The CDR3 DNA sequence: TGCGCCAGCAGGGCAGGGGGGACCCGGGAGACCCAGTACTTC.

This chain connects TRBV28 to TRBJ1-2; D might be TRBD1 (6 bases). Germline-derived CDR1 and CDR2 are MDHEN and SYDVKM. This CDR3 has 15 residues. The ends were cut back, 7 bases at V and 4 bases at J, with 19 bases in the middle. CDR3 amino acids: CASIINPTGGYGYTF. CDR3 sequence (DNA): TGTGCCAGCATCATAAACCCGACAGGCGGCTATGGCTACACCTTC.

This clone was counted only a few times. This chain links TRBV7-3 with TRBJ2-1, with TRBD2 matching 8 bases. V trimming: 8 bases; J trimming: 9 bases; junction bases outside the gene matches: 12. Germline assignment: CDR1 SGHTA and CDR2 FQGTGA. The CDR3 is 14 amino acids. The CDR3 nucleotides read TGTGCCAGCCTTCCGGGACTAGGGTTCGGTGAGCAGTTCTTC. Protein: CASLPGLGFGEQFF.